The T cell receptor (beta chain) under discussion was sequenced for a study of metastatic and nonmetastatic thyroid tumors. Study-level background: Repertoire comparison spanned blood and tumor or nodule tissue of malignant and benign thyroid patients. Whole-study results and caveats: Malignant thyroid tumors reportedly exceeded benign nodules significantly in TCR beta diversity, with the difference appearing in blood and tumor.

At least ten counts were recorded for this clone. No antigen is known for it. Ahead of thyroid surgery, no patient had received treatment of any kind. From germline, CDR1 is KGHDR and CDR2 SFDVKD. CDR3 size: 15 residues. The V end was cut by 4 bases, the J end by 2 bases, with 13 bases between. Via MiXCR, TCRdb re-called the PCR reads. Among about 25,000 clones, about 20% were seen once, and the ten largest hold about 30%. Sequenced sample: blood. The rearrangement joins TRBV24-1 to TRBJ1-1, with D perhaps matching TRBD1 (5 bases). This clonotype originated in a male donor with papillary thyroid cancer or a benign thyroid nodule (not recorded which). Some clones in this sample may be carry-over from other donors' samples. CDR3 sequence: CATSDSSGGNTEAFF. CDR3 bases: TGTGCCACCAGTGACTCTTCGGGGGGTAACACTGAAGCTTTCTTT.